This T cell receptor beta chain came from a study of blood T cell repertoires in COVID-19 (dated by TCRdb to 2020 to 2021). The study in broad terms: Samples covering the acute and convalescent phases of COVID-19 were provided by collaborators in the United States, Italy and Spain. Samples were obtained from the ongoing ImmuneRACE study (first 160 participants) and from 1,000 to 1,500 subjects provided by 6 global collaborators. The sample metadata nearly always contained a de-identified subject ID, COVID-19 status, age in years and sex. Deeply sampled blood TCRbeta repertoires from subjects exposed to, actively infected with, or recovered from COVID-19 were included in the dataset. A freely available public database, intended as a resource for researchers studying the immune response to SARS-CoV-2, is where the repertoires were released. Where available, HLA class I and class II types were taken from metadata supplied by the sample provider and were not determined by assay-based typing. The prospective study material was composed of cDNA or gDNA derived from T cells, B-cell-depleted T cells, or PBMCs.

Notes on this clone: Its binding antigen is unknown. There are no base qualities to consult, and no much larger clone falls within one base.

Each collaborating institution followed its own protocols to collect whole blood in K2EDTA tubes. Collaborator samples were shipped for TCRbeta analysis as frozen whole blood, isolated PBMCs, or DNA extracted from either sample type. Study-level results and caveats: How much clinical and demographic metadata was included differed by source and by participant, and the metadata was provided uncurated.

The immunoSEQ Assay, a bias-controlled multiplex PCR, was used to amplify TCRbeta CDR3 regions from genomic DNA. The authors processed their data as follows. Within the assay, amplification of reference gene primers was used to estimate how many nucleated cells each sample contained. Sequence reads were collapsed and filtered to measure the absolute abundance of every unique TCRbeta CDR3 rearrangement. Productive Simpson clonality was computed per sample as the square root of Simpson's diversity index over productive rearrangements. This immuneACCESS table, as held by TCRdb, lists in-frame sequences with V and J called but not all clones. Of the missing ones, under half trace to an unresolved V gene in checked studies; the others have no known cause. That table furnishes V, J and clone size, whereas the DNA furnished D and trimming. A total of about 220,000 clones appear in this sample, roughly four fifths of them only once. Clones ranked in the top ten supply about 4.5% of the sample.

The CDR3 starts with the cysteine, ends with the phenylalanine, and has 15 residues. Only the CDR3 DNA is retained, 45 bases long and in frame from the first base. V gives up 4 bases and J gives up 2 bases, and the segment between their germline ends measures 12 bases. From a lookup of the germline V gene, CDR1 and CDR2 are SGHRS and YFSETQ. The sequencing sample was made of peripheral blood. The sequence derives from a woman between 65 and 79 years old with acute or convalescent COVID-19. In this chain, TRBV5-1 is recombined with TRBJ1-4; TRBD1 is perhaps the D gene, given 5 matching bases. In nucleotide form, the sequence is TGCGCCAGCAGCGAAACAGGCCACACTAATGAAAAACTGTTTTTT. This gives the protein CASSETGHTNEKLFF.